This is a list of T cell receptor beta chains from one sample in a study of T-cell memory formation after mild COVID-19. TCRdb re-analysed the 5' RACE reads in MiXCR, keeping a single row per CDR3 protein. The sample consists of more than 250,000 distinct CDR3 sequences, 15% to 20% of them appearing once. The sample comprised PBMCs or a T cell subset sorted from them (not recorded which). Receptors originate from a man between 18 and 35 years old who had mild COVID-19 (a few samples of this study predate the infection). Cell type and time point are not known. The CDR3 runs from the conserved cysteine through the conserved F or W. A D gene is named only where the DNA matches it firmly. Not all rows give a size; the values are once, few, many and, for expanded clones, a class.

clone size	J gene	D gene	V gene	CDR3 DNA	CDR3 protein
few	TRBJ1-2	TRBD1	TRBV4-3	TGCGCCAGCAGCCCAGGGGGCGCCGGTGACTATGGCTACACCTTC	CASSPGGAGDYGYTF
.	TRBJ1-1	TRBD1	TRBV7-9	TGTGCCAGCAGCACCACGACAGGGGAGTACACTGAAGCTTTCTTT	CASSTTTGEYTEAFF
few	TRBJ2-1	TRBD1	TRBV20-1	TGCAGCGACAGGGGAGGCTACAATGAGCAGTTCTTC	CSDRGGYNEQFF
few	TRBJ2-5	.	TRBV5-1	TGCGCCAGCAGCTTGGTCGCAGGGTCCGGAGAGACCCAGTACTTC	CASSLVAGSGETQYF
few	TRBJ2-2	.	TRBV6-5	TGTGCCAGCAGTTACTCGACCTCGGGTCACGGGGAGCTGTTTTTT	CASSYSTSGHGELFF
few	TRBJ1-2	TRBD1	TRBV28	TGTGCCAGCAGTCCATGGACAGGGGCCTATGGCTACACCTTC	CASSPWTGAYGYTF
.	TRBJ2-7	.	TRBV6-2/TRBV6-3	TGTGCCAGCAGTTACTCGAGGCGGGGGCCTTCCTACGAGCAGTACTTC	CASSYSRRGPSYEQYF
few	TRBJ2-7	.	TRBV4-2	TGTGCCAGCAGCCAACTAGACAAGCGGAACCACGAGCAGTACTTC	CASSQLDKRNHEQYF
.	TRBJ2-2	.	TRBV5-6	TGTGCCAGCAGCCCGGGACCGCACATGGGCGGGGAGCTGTTTTTT	CASSPGPHMGGELFF
few	TRBJ1-1	.	TRBV27	TGTGCCAGCAGTTTGGGCAGCGCATCGAACACTGAAGCTTTCTTT	CASSLGSASNTEAFF
few	TRBJ1-6	.	TRBV6-2/TRBV6-3	TGTGCCAGCAGTTACTCCGGGACGGACAATTCACCCCTCCACTTT	CASSYSGTDNSPLHF
.	TRBJ2-3	TRBD2	TRBV7-2	TGTGCCAGCAGCTTAGCAAGTAGCGGGGGGGCGGCAGATACGCAGTATTTT	CASSLASSGGAADTQYF
few	TRBJ1-1	TRBD1	TRBV2	TGTGCCAGCTGGGGGAGAAGGGGGCTTACTAATGAAGCTTTCTTT	CASWGRRGLTNEAFF
few	TRBJ2-6	.	TRBV7-2	TGTGCCAGCACTTCTCATGGTGGGGCCAACGTCCTGACTTTC	CASTSHGGANVLTF
.	TRBJ2-1	.	TRBV5-1	TGCGCCAGCAGCTTGGCAAGGGAGCCGGGGCATGAGCAGTTCTTC	CASSLAREPGHEQFF
.	TRBJ1-6	.	TRBV7-9	TGTGCCAGCAGCTTAATGGGACTGATGGATTCACCCCTCCACTTT	CASSLMGLMDSPLHF
.	TRBJ1-5	.	TRBV19	TGTGCCAGTAGTCCTCACCTACAACGGCGGGGGCAGCCCCAGCATTTT	CASSPHLQRRGQPQHF
.	TRBJ2-3	.	TRBV7-9	TGTGCCAGCAGCACCATCACAGATACGCAGTATTTT	CASSTITDTQYF
few	TRBJ1-1	.	TRBV18	TGTGCCAGCTCACCACCGGGTTTGAACACTGAAGCTTTCTTT	CASSPPGLNTEAFF
.	TRBJ1-2	.	TRBV6-5	TGTGCCAGCAGCCAGGGACGGACCTATGGCTACACCTTC	CASSQGRTYGYTF
few	TRBJ2-2	.	TRBV6-5	TGTGCCAGCACCAAGCAGGGGAACGGGGAGCTGTTTTTT	CASTKQGNGELFF
few	TRBJ2-3	TRBD2	TRBV20-1	TGCAGTGCGCATTCGACCGGGGAGGGAGATACGCAGTATTTT	CSAHSTGEGDTQYF
.	TRBJ2-5	TRBD1	TRBV7-8	TGTGCCAGCAGCTCCCGGGACAGGGGCCTGCTCGAAGAGACCCAGTACTTC	CASSSRDRGLLEETQYF
many	TRBJ2-5	TRBD1	TRBV5-1	TGCGCCAGCAGCTTCATCGGGACAGCACAAGAGACCCAGTACTTC	CASSFIGTAQETQYF
.	TRBJ2-5	TRBD2	TRBV11-2	TGTGCCAGCAGCTTAGATGGTAGCGGGGGAGAGACCCAGTACTTC	CASSLDGSGGETQYF
.	TRBJ2-3	TRBD2	TRBV14	TGTGCCAGCAGCCCTCCTAGCGGATTCACAGATACGCAGTATTTT	CASSPPSGFTDTQYF
few	TRBJ2-1	.	TRBV6-6	TGTGCCAGCAGCCACTCGCCGAGGGGCTACAATGAGCAGTTCTTC	CASSHSPRGYNEQFF
.	TRBJ2-7	TRBD1	TRBV6-1	TGTGCCAGCAGAAGACAGGGATATCCCTACGAGCAGTACTTC	CASRRQGYPYEQYF
.	TRBJ2-7	TRBD1	TRBV5-1	TGCGCCAGCAGCTTGAGGGGGCCCGAGCAGTACTTC	CASSLRGPEQYF
many	TRBJ2-6	.	TRBV7-2	TGTGCCAGCAGCCCTAGACAGGCTGGGGCCAACGTCCTGACTTTC	CASSPRQAGANVLTF
.	TRBJ1-5	.	TRBV5-5	TGTGCCAGCAGCTTGGAGCGAGTAAATCAGCCCCAGCATTTT	CASSLERVNQPQHF
few	TRBJ1-2	.	TRBV6-5	TGTGCCAGCAGTATAAGTGGCAACTATGGCTACACCTTC	CASSISGNYGYTF
.	TRBJ1-4	TRBD1	TRBV10-3	TGTGCCATCAGGGGACAGGGGATTAATGAAAAACTGTTTTTT	CAIRGQGINEKLFF
once	TRBJ2-3	.	TRBV7-2	TGTGCCAGCAGCTTAGCCCCTCCGGCGAGGGCAGATACGCAGTATTTT	CASSLAPPARADTQYF
.	TRBJ1-6	.	TRBV6-1	TGTGCCAGCGAAGGGGGGCAGGAGAATTCACCCCTCCACTTT	CASEGGQENSPLHF
.	TRBJ2-1	.	TRBV12-5	TGTGCTAGTGGCCCTTCACCCCGAGGTGAGCAGTTCTTC	CASGPSPRGEQFF
.	TRBJ1-5	.	TRBV20-1	TGCAGTGCCATAGTTGTGGGGGGTCAGCCCCAGCATTTT	CSAIVVGGQPQHF
.	TRBJ1-4	.	TRBV4-1	TGCGCCAGCAGCCCCCCCTGGCAGACAGCTAATGAAAAACTGTTTTTT	CASSPPWQTANEKLFF
.	TRBJ1-2	.	TRBV5-1	TGCGCCAGCAGCTCCGGGACTTTTAACTATGGCTACACCTTC	CASSSGTFNYGYTF
few	TRBJ2-3	.	TRBV4-2	TGTGCCAGCAGCCAAGATGGAATCTCTAGCACAGATACGCAGTATTTT	CASSQDGISSTDTQYF